This T cell receptor beta chain was documented in a study of blood T cell repertoires in COVID-19. Study overall: Some COVID-19 samples were acute and others convalescent; all came from the United States, Italy and Spain. Sources were T cells, B-cell-depleted T cells, or PBMCs; the material itself was cDNA or gDNA.

The CDR3 contains 12 residues. CDR1 is SEHNR, CDR2 FQNEAQ, per germline (reference sequence). Ages ranged from about 18 to 89 years, with residence in fewer than 25 US areas. Only in-frame clones appear in the TCRdb table, and some are missing; sequencing was by immunoSEQ multiplex PCR. The data contain some 200,000 clones, approximately 92% of them singletons. The J gene is TRBJ1-3, the V gene TRBV7-9; no clear D. This TCR was recovered from a woman aged 18-29 years in a cohort exposed to, infected with or recovered from COVID-19 (not recorded which). The specimen was PBMCs or T cells enriched from blood (not recorded which). CDR3 nucleotides: TGTGTGGGCACCAGCTCTGGAAACACCATATATTTT. Protein sequence: CVGTSSGNTIYF.